The clone carrying this TCR beta chain was seen only a few times. Its antigen is unidentified. Trimming took 8 bases from V and 6 from J, leaving 14 bases between them. From germline, CDR1 is SNHLY and CDR2 FYNNEI. The CDR3 contains 13 residues. The entry originates in a study of cytomegalovirus exposure and HLA in healthy donors. Whole-study findings and limits: 16,951 TCR beta sequences were associated with HLA alleles at 0.05 false discovery rate in a later analysis. What a later analysis showed was that several of the most significant clusters appeared linked to common viral pathogens. A previous analysis found most TCR beta V segments productive roughly 87% or roughly 30% of the time. Excluded were some V segments that proved indistinguishable, including TRBV6-2 and TRBV6-3.

A multiplex PCR was run with 60 Vbeta primers and 13 Jbeta primers. Clones were read by immunoSEQ multiplex PCR, and TCRdb kept only the in-frame ones, dropping some. The sample includes roughly 150,000 clones, roughly 9.7% of them seen just once. This TCR derives from a man aged 50-59 years in good health and CMV-seronegative. The chain joins TRBV2 to TRBJ1-5; D not resolved. Sample: PBMCs. CDR3 in DNA: TGTGCCAGCCGCACCCTAGCGGGTCAGCCCCAGCATTTT. It specifies CASRTLAGQPQHF.